The 19 T cell receptor beta chains in this list originate from one sample, sequenced in a study of tumor and adjacent non-tumor tissue in lung cancer. A modified ARM-PCR protocol with three rounds of nested PCR amplified TCRbeta. TCRdb re-derived calls from the multiplex PCR reads in MiXCR, one entry per CDR3 protein. The table shows approximately 80,000 distinct CDR3 sequences, with roughly 80% occurring only once. This sample's RNA came from whole unsorted tissue. This non-tumor lung sample came from over 3 cm beyond the tumor edge. Input material: distant non-tumor lung tissue. These receptor sequences come from a man in his 60s with non-small cell lung cancer.

There are a few counts of this clonotype. The chain links TRBV11-1 to TRBJ2-1, with unresolved D. The V and J ends lost 5 bases and 9 bases respectively, with 35 bases between them. This CDR3 is 20 amino acids long. CDR1 SGHAT and CDR2 FQDESV come from the germline V gene (reference sequence). The CDR3 DNA sequence: TGTGCCAGCAGCGCCACTCCCCGTTGGGTCCCATCCACAAGTATTGGTGAGCAGTTCTTC. This encodes CASSATPRWVPSTSIGEQFF. Variable domain in full (rest from reference TRBV11-1 and TRBJ2-1): EAEVAQSPRYKITEKSQAVAFWCDPISGHATLYWYRQILGQGPELLVQFQDESVVDDSQLPKDRFSAERLKGVDSTLKIQPAELGDSAMYLCASSATPRWVPSTSIGEQFFGPGTRLTVL.

The table lists this clonotype with a count of one. At one of its ends the junction is not consistent with the germline gene, which may arise from a read error. This chain joins TRBV20-1 and TRBJ2-7; no clear D gene. The CDR3 spans 12 residues. Germline CDR1 and CDR2: DFQATT and SNEGSKA (reference sequence). The CDR3 sequence is CSAQTVTYERYF. The CDR3 DNA follows: TGCAGTGCCCAGACGGTTACCTACGAGCGGTACTTC.

In regard to this clonotype: A much larger clone lies one base from this, so it may be a read error. This rearrangement joins TRBV30 to TRBJ2-7; D may be TRBD1 or TRBD2 (5 bases each). This CDR3 is built from 13 residues. V was clipped by 4 bases and J by 6 bases, with 16 bases between them. The germline CDR1 and CDR2 sequences are GTSNPN and SVGIG (reference sequence). Written as DNA, the CDR3 is TGTGCCTGGATGGGGGACGGGCACTGCGAGCAGTACTTC. This sequence encodes CAWMGDGHCEQYF.

As to this clonotype: A much larger clone is a single base away; this may be a read error. This chain links TRBV7-2 with TRBJ2-7; 7 bases agree with TRBD2. The germline V gene encodes CDR1 SGHTA and CDR2 FQGNSA. Trimming removed 5 bases from V and 7 bases from J; junction bases left unmatched: 11. The CDR3 sequence is 14 residues long. For the CDR3, the DNA is TGTGCCAGCAGCCGCCGACTAGTGGGGGGGGAGCAGTACTTC. It is translated as CASSRRLVGGEQYF.

On this clonotype: A much larger clone differs from this one at a single base, so this may be a read error. This chain joins TRBV20-1 and TRBJ1-1, with 8 bases identical to TRBD1. CDR1 is DFQATT and CDR2 is SNEGSKA in the germline V gene (reference sequence). This CDR3 is built from 13 residues. The CDR3 reads CNVNRGLNTEAFF. The CDR3 DNA follows: TGCAATGTTAACAGGGGGTTGAACACTGAAGCTTTCTTT.

Regarding this clonotype: A read error is likely, as this CDR3 ends without the conserved phenylalanine or tryptophan. The chain uses TRBV20-1 and TRBJ2-1; TRBD2 matches at 9 bases. Germline V gene data show CDR1 as DFQATT and CDR2 as SNEGSKA (reference sequence). There are 15 residues in the CDR3. CDR3 sequence (DNA): TGCAATGCTAGAACTGAGCGGGGGGTCTACAATGAGCAGTTCATC. This encodes CNARTERGVYNEQFI.

Notes on this clonotype: The CDR3 ends on some other residue instead of the conserved phenylalanine or tryptophan, so this is likely a read error. Because the CDR3's place on the DNA is in doubt, the DNA is left out and the CDR3 is given as listed by TCRdb. This chain joins TRBV12-3 or TRBV12-4 and TRBJ1-1; the D call in the table, TRBD1, was not verified against the DNA. Inclusive of both ends, the CDR3 amounts to 17 amino acids. The CDR3 reads CASSITTTGGMNTEAFC.

This clonotype came up many times. The chain carries TRBV20-1 and TRBJ2-2; the match to TRBD2 covers 7 bases. This CDR3 has 16 residues. With V trimmed by 5 bases and J by 6 bases, 15 bases remained unmatched. The V gene's germline CDR1 is DFQATT and CDR2 SNEGSKA (reference sequence). CDR3 sequence (DNA): TGCAGTGCTGCCAGGACCCGGGTGGGAGGGGCCGGGGAGCTGTTTTTT. Its translation: CSAARTRVGGAGELFF.

Comment on this clonotype: Sequence at one end of the junction differs from germline and may be a read error. The genes are TRBV6-5 and TRBJ2-1; either TRBD1 or TRBD2 may fit D (5 bases each). Germline CDR1 and CDR2: MNHEY and SVGAGI. The CDR3 runs to 18 residues. The CDR3 region has the DNA TGTGCCAGCAGTTACGGGGGTTCAGGGAGCTCTAATTACAATGGGCAGTTCTTC. Translating it yields CASSYGGSGSSNYNGQFF.

Concerning this clonotype: At one end, the junction sequence differs from germline, possibly due to a read error. The V and J genes are TRBV11-2 and TRBJ2-1; D is possibly TRBD1 (5 bases). The CDR3 loop spans 15 amino acids. CDR1 and CDR2 from the germline V gene are SGHAT and FQNNGV. In nucleotides, the CDR3 is TGTGCCAGCAGCTTAGATCCAGGGTCGGTGTATGAGCACTTCTTC. It yields the protein CASSLDPGSVYEHFF.

The chain joins TRBV7-3 to TRBJ2-2, with TRBD2 identical over 7 bases. Germline-derived CDR1 and CDR2 are SGHTA and FQGTGA. With V trimmed by 8 bases and J by 2 bases, 5 bases remained unmatched. The CDR3 is 14 residues long. CDR3 protein: CASGREANTGELFF. The CDR3, as DNA: TGTGCCAGCGGTCGGGAGGCAAACACCGGGGAGCTGTTTTTT.

This rearrangement joins TRBV6-5 to TRBJ2-1, with TRBD2 identical over 7 bases. The CDR3 has 14 residues. The V gene's germline CDR1 is MNHEY and CDR2 SVGAGI. The V and J ends lost 6 bases and 8 bases, in that order; junction bases with no gene match: 10. CDR3 region: CASRLAGEGHEQFF. CDR3 bases: TGTGCCAGCAGACTTGCGGGAGAGGGGCATGAGCAGTTCTTC.

This chain's CDR3 is CASSLGTEYGYTF. Written as DNA, the CDR3 is TGTGCCAGCAGCTTAGGGACAGAGTATGGCTACACCTTC. J is TRBJ1-2 and V is TRBV11-2, with a tentative D call TRBD1 (6 bases). CDR1 is SGHAT, CDR2 FQNNGV, per germline. V gave up 1 base and J gave up 5 bases, with 8 bases separating them. The CDR3 totals 13 residues.

The chain has TRBV6-1 and TRBJ2-5, with 11 bases aligning to TRBD2. CDR1 and CDR2 (germline): MNHNS, SASEGT. The CDR3 has 15 residues. CDR3 DNA sequence: TGTGCTATCAGTGAACAAACTAGCGGGGGTAAGACCCAGTACTTC. Its protein is CAISEQTSGGKTQYF.

This sequence joins TRBV11-2 and TRBJ2-7, with TRBD2 matching over 10 bases. CDR1 and CDR2 from the germline V gene are SGHAT and FQNNGV. The ends lost 6 bases at V and 6 bases at J; junction bases unmatched: 8. This CDR3 comprises 14 residues. CDR3 residues: CASRLAGRGSEQYF. The CDR3 DNA follows: TGTGCCAGCAGACTAGCGGGACGCGGCTCCGAGCAGTACTTC.

This clonotype has only a few counts. A much bigger clone sits one base away, suggesting this may be a read error. CDR3 nucleotide sequence: TGTGCCAGCAGTTACATTGTAAATGAGCAGTTCTTC. It yields the protein CASSYIVNEQFF. This chain connects TRBV6-2 or TRBV6-3 to TRBJ2-1; no clear D. CDR3 size: 12 residues. From germline, CDR1 is MNHEY and CDR2 SVGEGT. V lost 2 bases and J lost 7, with 6 bases in between.

Of note for this clonotype: Given the absence of the conserved phenylalanine or tryptophan at the CDR3 end, a read error is likely. The genes are TRBV19 and TRBJ2-6; TRBD1 matches at 7 bases. V lost 1 base to trimming and J lost 4 bases; unmatched junction nucleotides: 7. Germline V gene lookup returns CDR1 LNHDA and CDR2 SQIVND (reference sequence). This CDR3 is 17 amino acids long. The CDR3 protein is CASSIGQGLGGANVLTL. DNA of the CDR3: TGTGCCAGTAGTATAGGACAGGGTTTAGGCGGGGCCAACGTCCTGACTTTA.

The chain employs TRBV24-1 and TRBJ2-1; D is unclear. This CDR3 comprises 14 residues. Per the germline V gene, CDR1 is KGHDR and CDR2 is SFDVKD. Deletions cut 1 base from V and 7 bases from J, with 10 bases between. The CDR3 loop is CATSDFAQGNEQFF. For the CDR3, the DNA is TGTGCCACCAGTGATTTCGCCCAAGGGAATGAGCAGTTCTTC.

As regards this clonotype: One junction end does not reproduce the germline sequence, and a read error may be involved. V gene TRBV13 combines with J gene TRBJ2-1; 12 bases agree with TRBD2. CDR3 length equals 13 residues. Looked up from germline, CDR1 is PRHDT and CDR2 is FYEKMQ (reference sequence). For the CDR3, the DNA is TGTGCCAGACGACTAGCGGGAGTTGATGAACAGTTCTTC. Encoded protein: CARRLAGVDEQFF.